This T cell receptor (beta chain) was sequenced in a study of blood T cell repertoires in COVID-19 (TCRdb year 2020). Regarding the study in general: Samples from collaborators originated in the United States, Italy and Spain and spanned both the acute and convalescent phases of COVID-19. The prospective study material was composed of cDNA or gDNA derived from T cells, B-cell-depleted T cells, or PBMCs. The dataset comprised deeply sampled blood TCRbeta repertoires from subjects exposed to, actively infected with, or recovered from COVID-19. The repertoires were released in a freely available public database meant as a resource for research on the immune response to SARS-CoV-2. Samples were obtained from the ongoing ImmuneRACE study (first 160 participants) and from about 1,300 subjects provided by 6 global collaborators. The sample metadata nearly always contained a de-identified subject ID, COVID-19 status, age in years and sex. Where available, HLA class I and class II types were obtained from metadata supplied by the sample provider rather than from assay-based typing. The research as a whole found: The quantity of clinical and demographic metadata differed by source and by participant and was supplied without curation.

Participants in the prospective study were aged roughly 18 to 95 years, lived in about two dozen United States geographic areas, and enrolled through a virtual design. Cohort assignment in the prospective study relied on participant-reported clinical history from a screening survey and a study questionnaire. For ImmuneRACE Cohort 3, a participant was defined as recovered based on two consecutive negative NP/OP PCR tests, clearance by a healthcare professional, or resolution of symptoms. Each participant in the prospective study had whole blood, serum and a nasopharyngeal or oropharyngeal swab collected by mobile phlebotomists. Prospective study participants could optionally give additional blood draws and questionnaires over a roughly 2-month period. Before DNA extraction, blood samples from the prospective study were shipped at room temperature or frozen. TCRbeta CDR3 regions were amplified from genomic DNA by means of the immunoSEQ Assay, a bias-controlled multiplex PCR. In the source study's methods: The number of nucleated cells in each sample was estimated by amplification of reference gene primers within the assay. To quantify the absolute abundance of each unique TCRbeta CDR3 rearrangement, sequence reads were collapsed and filtered. For each sample, productive Simpson clonality was calculated by taking the square root of Simpson's diversity index across productive rearrangements. Here the immuneACCESS table is served through TCRdb, limited to in-frame sequences with V and J called. Missing clones are a known gap in these copies; in checked studies unresolved V genes cover under half, and the rest lacks a known reason. That table furnishes V, J and clone size, whereas the DNA furnished D and trimming. The sample data list around 230,000 clones, and just under 85% of these were observed just once. Jointly, the top ten make up over 12% of the sample.

Remarks on this clone: The target of this receptor is not known. There are no base qualities to consult, and no much larger clone falls within one base.

The receptor was derived from a man aged 35 to 55 who had recovered from COVID-19. Sequencing input: PBMCs or T cells enriched from blood (not recorded which).

The nucleotide sequence reads TGTGCCAGCAGTGTCGGACAGGGTGATTATATTGAGCAGTTCTTC. Its amino acids are CASSVGQGDYIEQFF. Rearrangement joined TRBV6-4 to TRBJ2-1; 8 central nucleotides agree with TRBD1. From the cysteine through the phenylalanine, the CDR3 covers 15 amino acids. CDR3 DNA only is kept here, 45 bases in frame from base 1. CDR1 MRHNA and CDR2 SNTAGT were looked up in the germline V gene. After removal of 4 bases from V and 9 bases from J, the junction retains 11 bases not matched to a gene.